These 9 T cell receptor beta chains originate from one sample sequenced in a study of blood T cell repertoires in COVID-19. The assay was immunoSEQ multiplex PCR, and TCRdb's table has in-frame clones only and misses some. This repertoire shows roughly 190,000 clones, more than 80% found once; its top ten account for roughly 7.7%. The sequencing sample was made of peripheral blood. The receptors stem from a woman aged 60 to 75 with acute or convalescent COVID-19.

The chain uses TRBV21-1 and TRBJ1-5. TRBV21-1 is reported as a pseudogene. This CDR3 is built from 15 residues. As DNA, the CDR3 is TGTGCCAGCCCCCAACGGGGTGTGGGCAATCAGCCCCAGCATTTT. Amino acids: CASPQRGVGNQPQHF.

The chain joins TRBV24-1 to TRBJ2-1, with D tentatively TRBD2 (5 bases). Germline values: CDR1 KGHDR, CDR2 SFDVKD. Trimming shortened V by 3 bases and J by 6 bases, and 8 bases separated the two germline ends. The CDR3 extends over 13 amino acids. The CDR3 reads CATSDPTSNEQFF. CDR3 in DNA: TGTGCCACCAGTGATCCTACTAGCAATGAGCAGTTCTTC.

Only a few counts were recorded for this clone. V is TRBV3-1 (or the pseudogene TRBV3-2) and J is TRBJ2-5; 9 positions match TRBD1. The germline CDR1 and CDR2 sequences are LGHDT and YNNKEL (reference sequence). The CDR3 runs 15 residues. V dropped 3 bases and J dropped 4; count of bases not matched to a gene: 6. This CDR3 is CASSHGGTGRETQYF. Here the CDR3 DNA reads TGTGCCAGCAGCCACGGCGGGACAGGGAGAGAGACCCAGTACTTC.

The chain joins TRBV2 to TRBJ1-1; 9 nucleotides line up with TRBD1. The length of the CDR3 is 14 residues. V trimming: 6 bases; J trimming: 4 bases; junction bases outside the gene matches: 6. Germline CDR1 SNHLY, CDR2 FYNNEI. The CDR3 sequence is CASRAQGASTEAFF. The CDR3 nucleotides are TGTGCCAGCAGGGCACAGGGGGCCAGCACTGAAGCTTTCTTT.

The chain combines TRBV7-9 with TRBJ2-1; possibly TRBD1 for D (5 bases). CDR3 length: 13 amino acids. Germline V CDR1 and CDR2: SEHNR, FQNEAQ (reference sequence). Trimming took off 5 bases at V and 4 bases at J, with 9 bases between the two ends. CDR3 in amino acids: CASSPTVYNEQFF. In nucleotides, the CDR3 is TGTGCCAGCAGCCCGACAGTTTACAATGAGCAGTTCTTC.

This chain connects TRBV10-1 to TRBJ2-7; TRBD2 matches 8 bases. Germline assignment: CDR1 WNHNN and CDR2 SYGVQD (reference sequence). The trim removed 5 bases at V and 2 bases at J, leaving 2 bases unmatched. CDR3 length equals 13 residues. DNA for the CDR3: TGCGCCAGCAGTTCAGCGGGAGCCTACGAGCAGTACTTC. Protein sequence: CASSSAGAYEQYF.

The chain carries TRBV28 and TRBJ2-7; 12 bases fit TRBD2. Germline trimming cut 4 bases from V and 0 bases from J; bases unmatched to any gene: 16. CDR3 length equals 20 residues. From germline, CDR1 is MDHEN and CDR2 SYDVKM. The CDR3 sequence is CASSSPRLAGVITLSYEQYF. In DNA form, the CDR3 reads TGTGCCAGCAGTTCTCCTCGACTAGCGGGAGTCATTACCCTCTCCTACGAGCAGTACTTC.

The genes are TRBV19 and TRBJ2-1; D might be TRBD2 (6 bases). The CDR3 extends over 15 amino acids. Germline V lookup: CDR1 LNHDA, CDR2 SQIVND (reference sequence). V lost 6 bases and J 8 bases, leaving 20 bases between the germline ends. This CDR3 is CASRPGSSNLDEQFF. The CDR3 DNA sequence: TGTGCCAGTAGGCCCGGGAGTTCGAACCTTGATGAGCAGTTCTTC.

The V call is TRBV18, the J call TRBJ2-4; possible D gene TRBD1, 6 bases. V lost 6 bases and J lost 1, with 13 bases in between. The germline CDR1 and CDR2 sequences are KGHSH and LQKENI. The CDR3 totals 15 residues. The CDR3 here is CASSTGQAAKNIQYF. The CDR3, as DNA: TGTGCCAGCTCCACAGGGCAGGCGGCCAAAAACATTCAGTACTTC.